Listed here are 5 T cell receptor beta chains from one sample, sequenced in a study of shared clonotypes between healthy human individuals. Generated by immunoSEQ multiplex PCR, the TCRdb table keeps only in-frame clones and is missing some. The table records about 2.4 million clones, around 90% of them present only once. The sample comprised naive CD4+ T cells sorted from blood. Subset meaning: CD45RA+ positively selected. These TCRs come from a man between 18 and 29 years old in good health.

CDR3 coding DNA: TGCAGCGTTGTAGGGACAGGGGTTCGGAACACTGAAGCTTTCTTT. It yields the protein CSVVGTGVRNTEAFF. This sequence joins TRBV29-1 and TRBJ1-1, with TRBD1 identical over 10 bases. This CDR3 spans 15 amino acids. Germline lookup yields CDR1 SQVTM and CDR2 ANQGSEA. Trimming at V came to 4 bases and at J to 1 base, leaving 6 bases not matched to a gene.

The genes are TRBV18 and TRBJ2-3; D might be TRBD1 (6 bases). The V end lost 4 bases, the J end lost 3 bases, and 14 bases lay between the germline ends. The length of the CDR3 is 15 residues. The V gene's germline CDR1 is KGHSH and CDR2 LQKENI. The CDR3 DNA follows: TGTGCCAGCTCACAAGCGTGGGGGCCGACAGATACGCAGTATTTT. Protein product: CASSQAWGPTDTQYF.

With respect to this clone: The same CDR3 is also encoded by other DNA sequences in this sample. This chain uses TRBV19 with TRBJ2-5; tentative D call: TRBD1 (6 bases). Trimming pared 6 bases from V and 1 base from J, leaving 12 bases between. This CDR3 is 14 amino acids long. Germline assignment: CDR1 LNHDA and CDR2 SQIVND (reference sequence). This CDR3 reads CASSLRDTQETQYF. The DNA for the CDR3 is TGTGCCAGTAGCCTCCGGGACACCCAAGAGACCCAGTACTTC.

Note on this clone: Other nucleotide sequences from this sample produce the same CDR3. The chain employs TRBV5-1 and TRBJ2-5; possible D gene TRBD1, 6 bases. Looked up from germline, CDR1 is SGHRS and CDR2 is YFSETQ. The CDR3 totals 12 residues. V was shortened by 8 bases and J by 1 base, with 9 bases between the two germline ends. The DNA of the CDR3 is TGCGCCAGTGGACAGCCCCAAGAGACCCAGTACTTC. Protein sequence: CASGQPQETQYF. Drawing the rest from reference TRBV5-1 and TRBJ2-5, the complete variable domain is KAGVTQTPRYLIKTRGQQVTLSCSPISGHRSVSWYQQTPGQGLQFLFEYFSETQRNKGNFPGRFSGRQFSNSRSEMNVSTLELGDSALYLCASGQPQETQYFGPGTRLLVL.

J is TRBJ2-1 and V is TRBV23-1, with 13 bases fitting TRBD2. TRBV23-1 is placed among ORFs of uncertain function. V shed 4 bases and J 0 bases; nucleotides not matched to a gene: 6. The CDR3 sequence is 18 residues long. The CDR3 spells CASSRLAGGTSSYNEQFF. DNA of the CDR3: TGCGCCAGCAGTCGACTAGCGGGAGGCACGAGCTCCTACAATGAGCAGTTCTTC.